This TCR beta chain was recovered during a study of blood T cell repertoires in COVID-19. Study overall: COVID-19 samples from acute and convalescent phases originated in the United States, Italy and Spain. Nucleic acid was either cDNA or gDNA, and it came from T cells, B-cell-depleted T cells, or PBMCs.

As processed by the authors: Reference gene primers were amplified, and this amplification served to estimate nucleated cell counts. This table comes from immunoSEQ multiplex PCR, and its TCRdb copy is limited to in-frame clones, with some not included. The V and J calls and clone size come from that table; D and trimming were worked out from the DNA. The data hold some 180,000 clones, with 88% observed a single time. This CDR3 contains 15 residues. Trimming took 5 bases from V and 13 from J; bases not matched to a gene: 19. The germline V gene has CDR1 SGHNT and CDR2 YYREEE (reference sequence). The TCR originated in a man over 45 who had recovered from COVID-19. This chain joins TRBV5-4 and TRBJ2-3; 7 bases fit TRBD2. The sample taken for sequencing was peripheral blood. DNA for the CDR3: TGTGCCAGCAGTCCAGGTCGGAGCGGGGCTCCGATAGAGTATTTT. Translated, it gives CASSPGRSGAPIEYF.